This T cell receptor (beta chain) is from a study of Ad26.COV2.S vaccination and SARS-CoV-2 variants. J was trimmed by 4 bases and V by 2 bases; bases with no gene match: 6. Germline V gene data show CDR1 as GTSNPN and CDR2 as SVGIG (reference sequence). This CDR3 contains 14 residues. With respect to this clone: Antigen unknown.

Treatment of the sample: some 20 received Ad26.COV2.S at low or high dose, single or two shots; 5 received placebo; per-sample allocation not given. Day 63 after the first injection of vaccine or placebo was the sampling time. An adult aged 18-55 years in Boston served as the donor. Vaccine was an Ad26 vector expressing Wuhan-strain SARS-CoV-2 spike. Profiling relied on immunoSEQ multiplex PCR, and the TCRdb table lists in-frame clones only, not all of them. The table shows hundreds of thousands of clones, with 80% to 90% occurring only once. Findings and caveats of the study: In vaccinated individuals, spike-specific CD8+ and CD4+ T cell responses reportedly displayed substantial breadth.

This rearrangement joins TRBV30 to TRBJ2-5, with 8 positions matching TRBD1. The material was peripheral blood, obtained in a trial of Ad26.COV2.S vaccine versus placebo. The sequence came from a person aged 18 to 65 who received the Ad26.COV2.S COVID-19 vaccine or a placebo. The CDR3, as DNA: TGTGCCTGGAGTCCGGGACAGGATCGAGAGACCCAGTACTTC. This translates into CAWSPGQDRETQYF.